What follows are 27 T cell receptor beta chains derived from one specimen sequenced in a study of response to subunit inactivated influenza vaccine. MiXCR was run by TCRdb on the RT-PCR reads, yielding one entry per CDR3 protein. Of under 500,000 distinct CDR3 sequences listed, approximately 11% were seen once; the top ten hold less than 15%. Sequences were derived from PBMCs from blood, sampled roughly 45 days after vaccination. These receptors were taken from a man in his forties or fifties who received an inactivated influenza vaccine.

This clonotype appeared many times. V usage is TRBV20-1 and J usage is TRBJ2-7; D is undetermined. CDR3 length: 11 amino acids. V lost 3 bases and J 4 bases, leaving 7 bases between the germline ends. Germline V gene lookup returns CDR1 DFQATT and CDR2 SNEGSKA (reference sequence). The CDR3 nucleotides are TGCAGTGCTAGTCAAGCATACGAGCAGTACTTC. Its translation: CSASQAYEQYF.

This clonotype has ten or more counts. The chain carries TRBV5-1 and TRBJ2-7, with 10 bases identical to TRBD1. Trimming at V came to 4 bases and at J to 3 bases, leaving 4 bases not matched to a gene. Looked up from germline, CDR1 is SGHRS and CDR2 is YFSETQ. The CDR3 length is 14 residues. CDR3 DNA: TGCGCCAGCAGCATCGGGACAGGGGTCTACGAGCAGTACTTC. Its translation is CASSIGTGVYEQYF. The full variable domain, its missing parts supplied by reference TRBV5-1 and TRBJ2-7, is KAGVTQTPRYLIKTRGQQVTLSCSPISGHRSVSWYQQTPGQGLQFLFEYFSETQRNKGNFPGRFSGRQFSNSRSEMNVSTLELGDSALYLCASSIGTGVYEQYFGPGTRLTVT.

The table lists this clonotype with many counts. The chain carries TRBV5-1 and TRBJ1-1, with 7 bases identical to TRBD1. There are 14 residues in the CDR3. CDR1 and CDR2 (germline): SGHRS, YFSETQ. Germline trimming cut 3 bases from V and 5 bases from J; bases unmatched to any gene: 7. CDR3 loop: CASSSGTGATEAFF. The CDR3 DNA follows: TGCGCCAGCAGCTCGGGCACAGGGGCGACTGAAGCTTTCTTT.

The chain combines TRBV5-1 with TRBJ2-5; D unclear. With 0 bases removed from V and 5 bases from J, the gap between germline ends came to 14 bases. Germline values: CDR1 SGHRS, CDR2 YFSETQ. The CDR3 is 15 amino acids. The CDR3, as DNA: TGCGCCAGCAGCTTGGACCCCGCGAGTGAGGAGACCCAGTACTTC. Translation: CASSLDPASEETQYF.

A note on this clonotype: With a much larger clone just one base away, this may be a read error. The chain is built from TRBV6-5 and TRBJ2-5, with TRBD2 identical over 7 bases. Germline loops: CDR1 MNHEY, CDR2 SVGAGI. The CDR3 contains 16 residues. The CDR3 spells CASTYSLASGQETQYF. The CDR3 bases are TGTGCCAGCACTTACTCTCTTGCTAGCGGACAAGAGACCCAGTACTTC.

This clonotype has at least ten counts. The J gene is TRBJ2-7, the V gene TRBV7-2; possibly TRBD2 for D (6 bases). The V gene lost 5 bases and the J gene lost 3 bases, with 8 bases spanning the gap. The CDR3 extends over 12 amino acids. The germline V gene has CDR1 SGHTA and CDR2 FQGNSA. DNA of the CDR3: TGTGCCAGCAGCGCGGGGCTCTACGAGCAGTACTTC. It translates to CASSAGLYEQYF.

The chain links TRBV20-1 to TRBJ1-6, with D possibly being TRBD1 (6 bases). The germline V gene has CDR1 DFQATT and CDR2 SNEGSKA (reference sequence). The CDR3 covers 12 residues. Trimming removed 6 bases at V and 7 bases at J, with 10 bases between. CDR3 region: CSASGDNSPLHF. CDR3 nucleotide sequence: TGCAGTGCATCAGGGGACAATTCACCCCTCCACTTT.

This clonotype was found a few times. V is TRBV20-1 and J is TRBJ1-1; TRBD1 agrees at 10 bases. The CDR3 totals 15 residues. Germline V lookup: CDR1 DFQATT, CDR2 SNEGSKA (reference sequence). V trimming: 4 bases; J trimming: 5 bases; junction bases outside the gene matches: 10. CDR3 nucleotides: TGCAGTGCTATTCCCGGGACAGGGGTGGGGACTGAAGCTTTCTTT. This translates into CSAIPGTGVGTEAFF.

This clonotype was counted a few times. This sequence joins TRBV2 and TRBJ2-7; no definite D call. Looked up from germline, CDR1 is SNHLY and CDR2 is FYNNEI. V lost 1 base and J 0 bases, leaving 7 bases between the germline ends. CDR3 length: 14 amino acids. The CDR3 region has the DNA TGTGCCAGCAGTGAAGAGGACCACTCCTACGAGCAGTACTTC. Residues: CASSEEDHSYEQYF.

In this sample, this clonotype turned up a few times. The chain has TRBV27 and TRBJ2-7, with TRBD2 matching over 9 bases. The V and J ends lost 3 bases and 4 bases, in that order; junction bases with no gene match: 7. Germline lookup yields CDR1 MNHEY and CDR2 SMNVEV (reference sequence). The CDR3 extends over 15 amino acids. Here the CDR3 DNA reads TGTGCCAGCAGTTTTTCCCTTAGCGGGAGTTACGAGCAGTACTTC. Translated: CASSFSLSGSYEQYF.

This clonotype has more than one count but fewer than ten. The chain is built from TRBV29-1 and TRBJ2-3; TRBD1 matches at 8 bases. With V trimmed by 7 bases and J by 2 bases, 8 bases remained unmatched. The CDR3 is 14 amino acids. Germline loops: CDR1 SQVTM, CDR2 ANQGSEA. The CDR3 loop reads CSAAGDRNTDTQYF. The DNA of the CDR3 is TGCAGCGCCGCCGGGGACAGGAACACAGATACGCAGTATTTT.

The V gene is TRBV20-1, the J gene TRBJ1-3; the match to TRBD1 covers 8 bases. V trimming: 3 bases; J trimming: 2 bases; junction bases outside the gene matches: 3. The CDR3 sequence is 14 residues long. The germline gives CDR1 DFQATT, CDR2 SNEGSKA (reference sequence). CDR3 DNA: TGCAGTGCTAGGACAGGGGCTCCTGGAAACACCATATATTTT. This translates into CSARTGAPGNTIYF.

This clonotype was seen ten or more times. The chain combines TRBV6-2 or TRBV6-3 with TRBJ2-7; D not resolved. The V end lost 5 bases, the J end lost 5 bases, and 19 bases lay between the germline ends. CDR3 length equals 15 residues. The germline V gene encodes CDR1 MNHEY and CDR2 SVGEGT. In DNA, the CDR3 is TGTGCCAGCAGTACGCTTCGGAGATCCCTCCACGAGCAGTACTTC. Encoded protein: CASSTLRRSLHEQYF.

In its sample, this clonotype was seen many times. CDR3 amino acids: CASNRGRNTEAFF. CDR3 sequence (DNA): TGTGCCAGCAATCGAGGGAGGAACACTGAAGCTTTCTTT. The chain uses TRBV25-1 and TRBJ1-1; D is unclear. Germline CDR1 reads MGHDK; CDR2 reads SYGVNS. This CDR3 is built from 13 residues. Trimming cost V 7 bases and J 1 base, with 10 bases left between them.

This clonotype was seen many times. The chain links TRBV4-1 to TRBJ2-1; no clear D. Germline V gene lookup returns CDR1 MGHRA and CDR2 YSYEKL. V lost 5 bases and J 5 bases, leaving 13 bases between the germline ends. The CDR3 loop spans 14 amino acids. The CDR3: CASSIHSADNEQFF. The CDR3 DNA is TGCGCCAGCAGCATACACTCAGCTGACAATGAGCAGTTCTTC.

This clonotype was observed at least ten times. The genes are TRBV6-5 and TRBJ2-3, with D uncertain. Trimming pared 4 bases from V and 0 bases from J, leaving 8 bases between. This CDR3 is built from 14 residues. Germline loops: CDR1 MNHEY, CDR2 SVGAGI. DNA of the CDR3: TGTGCCAGCAGTTTCGGGTCTAGCACAGATACGCAGTATTTT. This translates into CASSFGSSTDTQYF.

This clonotype was counted once. The chain has TRBV7-8 and TRBJ2-3; D is tentatively TRBD1 or TRBD2 (5 bases each). The CDR3 contains 15 residues. V lost 5 bases and J lost 3, with 15 bases in between. The germline V gene has CDR1 SGHVS and CDR2 FQNEAQ. This CDR3 reads CASSPRDRITDTQYF. In DNA form, the CDR3 reads TGTGCCAGCAGCCCCCGGGACCGTATAACAGATACGCAGTATTTT.

This clonotype was detected many times. The gene calls are TRBV24-1 and TRBJ2-1; D remains ambiguous. The germline CDR1 and CDR2 sequences are KGHDR and SFDVKD. Trimming removed 2 bases from V and 0 bases from J, with 7 bases in between. This CDR3 has 15 residues. The CDR3 reads CATSDWAGSYNEQFF. As DNA, the CDR3 is TGTGCCACCAGTGATTGGGCAGGCTCCTACAATGAGCAGTTCTTC.

There are many counts of this clonotype. CDR3 in amino acids: CASSPLSDRYEQYF. CDR3 in DNA: TGTGCCAGCAGTCCCCTCTCGGACCGCTACGAGCAGTACTTC. V and J are TRBV6-1 and TRBJ2-7; D is uncertain. V was pared by 5 bases and J by 3 bases, with 14 bases between. The CDR3 length is 14 residues. Germline CDR1 reads MNHNS; CDR2 reads SASEGT.

The chain carries TRBV5-1 and TRBJ2-7; tentatively, D is TRBD1 (8 bases). Trimming removed 0 bases from V and 3 bases from J, with 13 bases in between. The CDR3 length is 15 residues. In germline, CDR1 is SGHRS, CDR2 YFSETQ. The CDR3 loop reads CASSLDRGGHYEQYF. CDR3 DNA: TGCGCCAGCAGCTTGGACAGGGGGGGCCACTACGAGCAGTACTTC. Together with reference TRBV5-1 and TRBJ2-7, the CDR3 gives the full variable domain: KAGVTQTPRYLIKTRGQQVTLSCSPISGHRSVSWYQQTPGQGLQFLFEYFSETQRNKGNFPGRFSGRQFSNSRSEMNVSTLELGDSALYLCASSLDRGGHYEQYFGPGTRLTVT.

This clonotype was counted many times. The chain carries TRBV5-6 and TRBJ2-1; TRBD1 might be the D (5 bases). Germline values: CDR1 SGHDT, CDR2 YYEEEE. V lost 0 bases and J lost 4, with 11 bases in between. This CDR3 spans 15 amino acids. The CDR3 reads CASSLEVGQYNEQFF. The CDR3 DNA follows: TGTGCCAGCAGCTTGGAAGTGGGGCAATACAATGAGCAGTTCTTC.

V is TRBV9 and J is TRBJ2-5; no reliable D call. This CDR3 region has 15 residues. Trimming pared 0 bases from V and 2 bases from J, leaving 11 bases between. CDR1 is SGDLS, CDR2 YYNGEE, per germline. The CDR3 here is CASSVGSQRQETQYF. The DNA for the CDR3 is TGTGCCAGCAGCGTAGGGTCGCAGAGACAAGAGACCCAGTACTTC.

This clonotype showed up just a few times. The chain recombines TRBV7-8 with TRBJ2-5, with TRBD2 matching over 10 bases. V lost 1 base and J lost 5; bases outside the gene matches: 7. CDR1 is SGHVS and CDR2 is FQNEAQ in the germline V gene. The CDR3 covers 16 residues. The CDR3 DNA is TGTGCCAGCAGCTTAGAAGTAGCGGGGGGTCGGGAGACCCAGTACTTC. This encodes CASSLEVAGGRETQYF.

A few counts support this clonotype. This chain joins TRBV20-1 and TRBJ2-7; 7 bases agree with TRBD1. CDR1 is DFQATT and CDR2 is SNEGSKA in the germline V gene (reference sequence). CDR3 length equals 14 residues. V lost 3 bases to trimming and J lost 0 bases; unmatched junction nucleotides: 5. CDR3 residues: CSARLQGFSYEQYF. CDR3 nucleotide sequence: TGCAGTGCTAGGTTACAGGGGTTCTCCTACGAGCAGTACTTC.

This clonotype has just a few counts. The chain couples TRBV4-3 to TRBJ2-7, with D perhaps matching TRBD1 (6 bases). The V end lost 5 bases, the J end lost 2 bases, and 13 bases lay between the germline ends. The CDR3 consists of 14 residues. CDR1 and CDR2 from the germline V gene are LGHNA and YSLEER. Here the CDR3 DNA reads TGCGCCAGCAGCAAAACAGGGATTACCTACGAGCAGTACTTC. Residues: CASSKTGITYEQYF.

The sample holds a few counts of this clonotype. V gene TRBV6-1 combines with J gene TRBJ1-6; D unclear. The V end was cut by 2 bases, the J end by 7 bases, with 9 bases between. This CDR3 contains 14 residues. From germline, CDR1 is MNHNS and CDR2 SASEGT. This chain's CDR3 is CASSETGVNSPLHF. CDR3 nucleotide sequence: TGTGCCAGCAGTGAAACTGGGGTCAATTCACCCCTCCACTTT.

This clonotype was observed at least ten times. J is TRBJ2-7 and V is TRBV29-1; D is possibly TRBD1 or TRBD2 (5 bases each). The CDR3 is made up of 14 amino acids. Trimming cost V 5 bases and J 0 bases, with 14 bases left between them. CDR1 and CDR2 from the germline V gene are SQVTM and ANQGSEA. The CDR3 DNA reads as TGCAGCGTTACCAGGGACGGCAGCTCCTACGAGCAGTACTTC. This sequence encodes CSVTRDGSSYEQYF.